Presented here are 16 T cell receptor beta chains from one specimen sequenced in a study of CD8 T cells in Susac syndrome. RNA was extracted with the RNeasy kit, and a quantity of about 0.5 to 1 ug was reverse transcribed using random hexamers. TCRdb reprocessed the immunoSEQ multiplex PCR reads with MiXCR, giving one entry per CDR3 protein. This sample has 200,000 to 250,000 distinct CDR3 sequences, with 90% to 95% found just once. The sample taken for sequencing was CD8+ T cells from PBMCs. All receptors come from a human donor with multiple sclerosis.

The J gene is TRBJ1-2, the V gene TRBV19; 7 nucleotides align to TRBD1. The CDR3 is 12 residues long. Germline loops: CDR1 LNHDA, CDR2 SQIVND (reference sequence). The V and J ends lost 9 bases and 8 bases, in that order; junction bases with no gene match: 9. The CDR3 DNA reads as TGTGCCAGCAGACAGGGAGGAATAGGCTACACCTTC. As protein: CASRQGGIGYTF.

V gene TRBV20-1 combines with J gene TRBJ2-5; 10 bases agree with TRBD2. Germline V gene lookup returns CDR1 DFQATT and CDR2 SNEGSKA (reference sequence). J lost 5 bases, V lost 0 bases, and 12 bases had no gene match. The CDR3 has 17 residues. The CDR3 protein is CSARDLRASGSGETQYF. The CDR3 bases are TGCAGTGCTAGAGATCTCCGAGCTAGCGGGAGTGGGGAGACCCAGTACTTC.

The chain combines TRBV18 with TRBJ2-1; TRBD2 aligns across 10 bases. With V trimmed by 3 bases and J by 8 bases, 10 bases remained unmatched. This CDR3 is built from 16 residues. Germline lookup yields CDR1 KGHSH and CDR2 LQKENI. CDR3 protein: CASSPLAGDIGDEQFF. In nucleotides, the CDR3 is TGTGCCAGCTCACCCCTAGCGGGAGACATTGGGGATGAGCAGTTCTTC.

V usage is TRBV7-8 and J usage is TRBJ1-5; possibly TRBD1 for D (6 bases). The CDR3 loop spans 14 amino acids. CDR1 SGHVS and CDR2 FQNEAQ come from the germline V gene. V was shortened by 7 bases and J by 2 bases, with 12 bases between the two germline ends. CDR3 sequence reads: CASTLRGGNQPQHF. In DNA form, the CDR3 reads TGTGCCAGCACCCTGAGGGGGGGCAATCAGCCCCAGCATTTT. The variable domain in full, completed from reference TRBV7-8 and TRBJ1-5, reads GAGVSQSPRYKVAKRGQDVALRCDPISGHVSLFWYQQALGQGPEFLTYFQNEAQLDKSGLPSDRFFAERPEGSVSTLKIQRTQQEDSAVYLCASTLRGGNQPQHFGDGTRLSIL.

The rearrangement uses TRBV2 and TRBJ2-4, with no clear D. The ends were cut back, 0 bases at V and 0 bases at J, with 12 bases in the middle. The CDR3 has 17 amino acids. Per germline, CDR1 SNHLY and CDR2 FYNNEI. This CDR3 is CASSEAATVLAKNIQYF. The CDR3 DNA reads as TGTGCCAGCAGTGAAGCCGCAACAGTACTAGCCAAAAACATTCAGTACTTC.

V gene TRBV29-1 combines with J gene TRBJ2-2; TRBD2 agrees at 10 bases. CDR3 size: 15 residues. Unmatched junction bases numbered 4, after V lost 4 bases and J lost 2 bases. Germline V gene lookup returns CDR1 SQVTM and CDR2 ANQGSEA. CDR3: CSVAGLADNTGELFF. The DNA for the CDR3 is TGCAGCGTTGCCGGACTAGCGGATAACACCGGGGAGCTGTTTTTT.

The CDR3 DNA follows: TGTGCCAGCAGTGAGGGGGCGATGGTAACTGAAGCTTTCTTT. It is translated as CASSEGAMVTEAFF. The rearrangement joins TRBV2 to TRBJ1-1, with a weak D call TRBD1 (6 bases). Germline V gives CDR1 SNHLY, CDR2 FYNNEI. The CDR3 covers 14 residues. V lost 3 bases and J 5 bases, leaving 13 bases between the germline ends. The full variable domain, its missing parts supplied by reference TRBV2 and TRBJ1-1, is EPEVTQTPSHQVTQMGQEVILRCVPISNHLYFYWYRQILGQKVEFLVSFYNNEISEKSEIFDDQFSVERPDGSNFTLKIRSTKLEDSAMYFCASSEGAMVTEAFFGQGTRLTVV.

This chain connects TRBV19 to TRBJ2-1; the D gene could be TRBD1 or TRBD2 (5 bases each). CDR3 size: 16 residues. Trimming removed 0 bases from V and 8 bases from J, with 17 bases in between. Germline values: CDR1 LNHDA, CDR2 SQIVND (reference sequence). The CDR3 DNA sequence: TGTGCCAGTAGTATAGATGACGGGGCCCGATACGATGAGCAGTTCTTC. It yields the protein CASSIDDGARYDEQFF.

The chain employs TRBV29-1 and TRBJ1-1; D not resolved. The CDR3 runs 12 residues. Trimming removed 4 bases from V and 0 bases from J, with 6 bases in between. Germline V gene lookup returns CDR1 SQVTM and CDR2 ANQGSEA. Here the CDR3 DNA reads TGCAGCGTTGGGCCTATGAACACTGAAGCTTTCTTT. This encodes CSVGPMNTEAFF. Full variable domain (missing parts from reference TRBV29-1 and TRBJ1-1): SAVISQKPSRDICQRGTSLTIQCQVDSQVTMMFWYRQQPGQSLTLIATANQGSEATYESGFVIDKFPISRPNLTFSTLTVSNMSPEDSSIYLCSVGPMNTEAFFGQGTRLTVV.

This clonotype was detected only once. The chain combines TRBV7-9 with TRBJ2-7, with no clear D. CDR1 and CDR2 from the germline V gene are SEHNR and FQNEAQ (reference sequence). V lost 5 bases and J lost 7, with 9 bases in between. There are 11 residues in the CDR3. The DNA of the CDR3 is TGTGCCAGCAGCCGAAGCGAGGAGCAGTACTTC. Translation: CASSRSEEQYF.

This rearrangement joins TRBV3-1 to TRBJ2-3, with D perhaps matching TRBD1 (5 bases). This CDR3 has 17 amino acids. Germline V gene sequence: CDR1 LGHDT, CDR2 YNNKEL (reference sequence). The V gene lost 0 bases and the J gene lost 0 bases, with 13 bases spanning the gap. The CDR3 DNA reads as TGTGCCAGCAGCCAAGATCGACAGACCATAAGCACAGATACGCAGTATTTT. Translated: CASSQDRQTISTDTQYF.

This chain links TRBV7-9 with TRBJ2-5; D is perhaps TRBD1 or TRBD2 (5 bases each). Germline V gives CDR1 SEHNR, CDR2 FQNEAQ (reference sequence). V was trimmed by 5 bases and J by 8 bases, leaving 21 bases between them. The CDR3 consists of 15 residues. The CDR3 reads CASSPDSRSSSTQYF. CDR3 nucleotide sequence: TGTGCCAGCAGCCCTGACAGCAGGTCTTCTAGCACCCAGTACTTC.

This sequence joins TRBV3-1 and TRBJ2-7; either TRBD1 or TRBD2 may supply D (5 bases each). The CDR3 length is 14 residues. CDR1 and CDR2 from the germline V gene are LGHDT and YNNKEL (reference sequence). Trimming removed 4 bases at V and 2 bases at J, with 12 bases between. The CDR3 loop is CASSPTGTPYEQYF. The DNA for the CDR3 is TGTGCCAGCAGCCCGACCGGGACCCCCTACGAGCAGTACTTC.

The V and J genes are TRBV30 and TRBJ2-6, with a tentative D call TRBD1 (5 bases). There are 14 residues in the CDR3. The V end lost 0 bases, the J end lost 13 bases, and 16 bases lay between the germline ends. Germline V gene sequence: CDR1 GTSNPN, CDR2 SVGIG (reference sequence). CDR3 protein: CAWSVGPPPGVLTF. CDR3 bases: TGTGCCTGGAGTGTCGGACCTCCCCCAGGGGTCCTGACTTTC.

This rearrangement joins TRBV12-3 or TRBV12-4 to TRBJ2-2; 9 positions agree with TRBD1. The CDR3 consists of 15 residues. The ends lost 6 bases at V and 7 bases at J; junction bases unmatched: 9. The CDR3 sequence is CASSLGTGFDGELFF. CDR3 sequence (DNA): TGTGCCAGCAGCCTCGGGACAGGGTTCGACGGGGAGCTGTTTTTT.

V usage is TRBV18 and J usage is TRBJ1-2, with D possibly TRBD1 on 5 matching bases. CDR1 and CDR2 from the germline V gene are KGHSH and LQKENI. The CDR3 consists of 14 residues. The ends were cut back, 0 bases at V and 9 bases at J, with 14 bases in the middle. CDR3 region: CASSPPLRDSSYTF. CDR3 nucleotides: TGTGCCAGCTCACCACCACTACGGGACTCCAGCTACACCTTC.